This TCR beta chain was documented in a study of T cell changes during pregnancy in multiple sclerosis. This CDR3 comprises 17 residues. The germline V gene encodes CDR1 MNHEY and CDR2 SMNVEV (reference sequence). The V end was cut by 6 bases, the J end by 6 bases, with 23 bases between. The table lists this clone with a count of one. Libraries were prepared by immunoSEQ multiplex PCR; TCRdb keeps only in-frame clonotypes and omits some of them. The sample lists about 59,000 clones, around 93% occurring once. The sequenced sample was CD4+ T cells from peripheral blood mononuclear cells, obtained before pregnancy. The chain is built from TRBV27 and TRBJ2-2; D gene unclear. The sequence was obtained from a female donor with multiple sclerosis, enrolled in a pregnancy study. CDR3 region: CASSPRPTINRAGELFF. The DNA for the CDR3 is TGTGCCAGCAGCCCTAGACCCACTATCAATCGGGCCGGGGAGCTGTTTTTT.